This T cell receptor beta chain was recovered during a study of post-analysis software for immune sequencing data. Study-level findings and limits: Patients used about five TRBV segments, including TRBV5-6, TRBV5-1 and TRBV20-1, more often than controls.

Concerning this clonotype: What it binds is not known.

Built from TCR beta cDNA, the libraries had unique molecular identifiers in them. TCRdb processed the PCR reads anew with MiXCR; each CDR3 protein has one entry. The data contain a few hundred thousand distinct CDR3 sequences, less than 45% of them singletons. CDR3 length: 15 residues. The V and J ends lost 2 bases and 2 bases respectively, with 15 bases between them. The germline V gene encodes CDR1 DFQATT and CDR2 SNEGSKA (reference sequence). V gene TRBV20-1 combines with J gene TRBJ2-5, with D possibly TRBD1 on 6 matching bases. The TCR was taken from a girl aged 5 to 17 with multiple sclerosis. Sequencing used blood. CDR3 in DNA: TGCAGTGCTAGATCCCGCCGGACAGATCAAGAGACCCAGTACTTC. Its translation is CSARSRRTDQETQYF.